The present TCR beta chain was sequenced within a study of response to subunit inactivated influenza vaccine. General study points: Only a handful of new T cells, the authors suggested, are recruited with each seasonal influenza vaccination.

V lost 7 bases to trimming and J lost 10 bases, with 23 bases between them. CDR3 size: 15 residues. Regarding this clonotype: Its specificity is not known.

TCRdb itself ran the RT-PCR reads through MiXCR, one entry per CDR3 protein. The sample includes about 310,000 distinct CDR3 sequences, about 20% seen only once; the top ten take 10%. V and J are TRBV12-3 or TRBV12-4 and TRBJ2-1, with D possibly being TRBD2 (7 bases). This sequence originates from a man between 50 and 69 years old who received an inactivated influenza vaccine. The sample here was PBMCs from blood, taken about 20 months after vaccination. Written as DNA, the CDR3 is TGTGCCAGCACCCCCTCGGGGGGCATCATATCCGAGCAGTTCTTC. Translation: CASTPSGGIISEQFF.